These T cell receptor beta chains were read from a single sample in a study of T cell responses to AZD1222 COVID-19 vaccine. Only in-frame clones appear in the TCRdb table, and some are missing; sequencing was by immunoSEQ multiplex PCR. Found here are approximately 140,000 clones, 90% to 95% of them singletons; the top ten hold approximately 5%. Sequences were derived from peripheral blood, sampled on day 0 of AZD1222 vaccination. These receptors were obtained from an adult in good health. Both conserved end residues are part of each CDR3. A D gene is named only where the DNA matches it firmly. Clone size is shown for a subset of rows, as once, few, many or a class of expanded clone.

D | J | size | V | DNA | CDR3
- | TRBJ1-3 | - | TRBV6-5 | TGTGCCAGCAGTTACGATTGGGGCGCGAAAGGAAACACCATATATTTT | CASSYDWGAKGNTIYF
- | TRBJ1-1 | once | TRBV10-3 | TGTGCCATCAGGGGGGACACGATGAACACTGAAGCTTTCTTT | CAIRGDTMNTEAFF
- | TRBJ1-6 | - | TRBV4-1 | TGCGCCAGCAGCCGGATTGGGGGAGAAGGGGGTTCACCCCTCCACTTT | CASSRIGGEGGSPLHF
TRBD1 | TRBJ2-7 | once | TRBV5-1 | TGCGCCAGCAGCTCAATACCGGGACAGGGGTACGAGCAGTACTTC | CASSSIPGQGYEQYF
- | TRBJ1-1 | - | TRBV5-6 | TGTGCCAGCAGCTTCTTTAGGCCGAACACTGAAGCTTTCTTT | CASSFFRPNTEAFF
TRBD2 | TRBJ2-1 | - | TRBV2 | TGTGCCAGCAGTGAACTAGCGGGGCGGTCGTTCTTC | CASSELAGRSFF
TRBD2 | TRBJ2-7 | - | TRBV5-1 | TGCGCCAGCAGCTTCACTAGCGGCTCCTACGAGCAGTACTTC | CASSFTSGSYEQYF
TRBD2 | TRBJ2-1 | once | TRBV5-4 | TGTGCCAGCAGCTCAAGACTAGCGGGGGCCAAGGATTACAATGAGCAGTTCTTC | CASSSRLAGAKDYNEQFF
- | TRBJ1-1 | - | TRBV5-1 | TGCGCCAGCAGCTTGCTCCCGAACACTGAAGCTTTCTTT | CASSLLPNTEAFF
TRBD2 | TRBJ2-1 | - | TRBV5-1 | TGCGCCAGCAGTTTTCGACTAGCGGGAGTATCCAGCAGCGATGAGCAGTTCTTC | CASSFRLAGVSSSDEQFF
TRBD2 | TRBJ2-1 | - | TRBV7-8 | TGTGCCAGCAGCTTAGGAGCGGGAGGGGGAATAAACAATGAGCAGTTCTTC | CASSLGAGGGINNEQFF
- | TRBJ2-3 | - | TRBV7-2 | TGTGCCAGCAGCTTAGGAGGTTCGGCTACGCAGTATTTT | CASSLGGSATQYF
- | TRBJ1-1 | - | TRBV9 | TGTGCCAGCAGCCCGTCGGTGTTGGGTCCTGAAGCTTTCTTT | CASSPSVLGPEAFF
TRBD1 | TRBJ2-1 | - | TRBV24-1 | TGTGCCACCAGTGATCGGACAGGGGAATCTTACAATGAGCAGTTCTTC | CATSDRTGESYNEQFF
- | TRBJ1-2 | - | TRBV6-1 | TGTGCCAGCAGTGAAGACCGGGACCGTTTCTATGGCTACACCTTC | CASSEDRDRFYGYTF
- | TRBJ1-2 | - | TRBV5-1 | TGCGCCAGCAGCTTGGGACAGTCTTCCTATGGCTACACCTTC | CASSLGQSSYGYTF
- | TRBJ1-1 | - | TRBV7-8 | TGTGCCAGCAGCTTTAGGGGCTTGAACACTGAAGCTTTCTTT | CASSFRGLNTEAFF
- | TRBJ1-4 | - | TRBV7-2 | TGTGCCAGCAGCTTAATGGGCCAGAGAGCTAATGAAAAACTGTTTTTT | CASSLMGQRANEKLFF
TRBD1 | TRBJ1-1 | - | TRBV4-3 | TGCGCCAGCAGCCAAGTAGACAGGGTAGACACTGAAGCTTTCTTT | CASSQVDRVDTEAFF
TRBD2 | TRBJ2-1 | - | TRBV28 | TGTGCCAGCAGTTTTTTCTTAGGGCGGGGGAATGAGCAGTTCTTC | CASSFFLGRGNEQFF
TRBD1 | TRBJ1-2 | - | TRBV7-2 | TGTGCCAGCAGCTTTGCCGACAGGGGTGGCTACACCTTC | CASSFADRGGYTF
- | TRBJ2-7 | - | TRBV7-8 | TGTGCCAGCAGCCCCAACATGCTCAGACAGAAGGCCTACGAGCAGTACTTC | CASSPNMLRQKAYEQYF
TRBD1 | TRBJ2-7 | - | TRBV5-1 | TGCGCCAGCAGCCCGGGACAGGCCTCCTACGAGCAGTACTTC | CASSPGQASYEQYF
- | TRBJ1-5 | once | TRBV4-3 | TGCGCCAGCAGCCAAGAGATACGGAACAATCAGCCCCAGCATTTT | CASSQEIRNNQPQHF
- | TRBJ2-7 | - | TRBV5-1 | TGCGCCAGCAGCTTGACCGGGACACCCTACGAGCAGTACTTC | CASSLTGTPYEQYF
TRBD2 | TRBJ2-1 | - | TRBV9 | TGTGCCAGCAGCGGCGGGAGCTCCTACAATGAGCAGTTCTTC | CASSGGSSYNEQFF
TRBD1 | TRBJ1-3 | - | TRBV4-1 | TGCGCCAGCAGCCTCGGACAGGGTTTCTCTGGAAACACCATATATTTT | CASSLGQGFSGNTIYF